This T cell receptor beta chain was captured by sequencing in a study of blood T cell repertoires in COVID-19 (dated by TCRdb to 2020 to 2021). Looking at the study overall: Samples from collaborators originated in the United States, Italy and Spain and spanned both the acute and convalescent phases of COVID-19. The material from the prospective study consisted of cDNA or gDNA derived from T cells, B-cell-depleted T cells, or PBMCs. Deeply sampled blood TCRbeta repertoires from subjects exposed to, actively infected with, or recovered from COVID-19 were included in the dataset. A freely available public database, intended as a resource for researchers studying the immune response to SARS-CoV-2, is where the repertoires were released. Samples came from the ongoing ImmuneRACE study (first 160 participants) plus 1,254 subjects from 6 global collaborators. Sample metadata almost always included a de-identified subject ID, COVID-19 status, age in years and sex. Where available, HLA class I and class II types were taken from metadata supplied by the sample provider and were not determined by assay-based typing.

Collaborating institutions collected whole blood in K2EDTA tubes following their own protocols. For TCRbeta analysis, collaborators shipped samples as frozen whole blood, isolated PBMCs, or DNA extracted from either of those sample types. V is pruned by 6 bases and J by 7 bases, leaving 16 bases of the junction without a gene match. The CDR3 spans 17 residues, from the cysteine through the phenylalanine. This entry keeps only the CDR3 DNA: 51 bases, framed from base 1. Taken from the germline V gene, the CDR1 and CDR2 loops are MNHEY and SVGEGT. The immunoSEQ Assay, a bias-controlled multiplex PCR, was used to amplify TCRbeta CDR3 regions from genomic DNA. In the source study's methods: Within the assay, amplification of reference gene primers was used to estimate how many nucleated cells each sample contained. To quantify the absolute abundance of each unique TCRbeta CDR3 rearrangement, sequence reads were collapsed and filtered. For each sample, productive Simpson clonality was calculated as the square root of Simpson's diversity index across productive rearrangements. TCRdb mirrors the immuneACCESS table, restricted to in-frame sequences. Some clones are absent from its copies; in checked studies, under half trace to an unresolved V gene, and the reason for the others is unknown. That table is the source of V, J and clone size, and D and trimming were worked out from the DNA. The sample yields about 140,000 clones; roughly four fifths were counted once. 3% to 4.5% of the sample is taken by the ten largest.

This clone is a singleton in its sample. Its cognate antigen has yet to be identified. No quality values exist for individual bases; no much larger clone is one base distant. Broad study findings and their caveats: How much clinical and demographic metadata was included differed by source and by participant, and the metadata was provided uncurated.

Sequenced sample: peripheral blood. The chain couples TRBV6-2 or TRBV6-3 to TRBJ2-1, with TRBD2 identical over 9 junction bases. The clonotype comes from a woman aged 60-75 years with acute or convalescent COVID-19. The bases read TGTGCCAGCAGCTCCAATGGGCGGGAGGGCCGCTGGAATGAGCAGTTCTTC. The resulting protein is CASSSNGREGRWNEQFF.